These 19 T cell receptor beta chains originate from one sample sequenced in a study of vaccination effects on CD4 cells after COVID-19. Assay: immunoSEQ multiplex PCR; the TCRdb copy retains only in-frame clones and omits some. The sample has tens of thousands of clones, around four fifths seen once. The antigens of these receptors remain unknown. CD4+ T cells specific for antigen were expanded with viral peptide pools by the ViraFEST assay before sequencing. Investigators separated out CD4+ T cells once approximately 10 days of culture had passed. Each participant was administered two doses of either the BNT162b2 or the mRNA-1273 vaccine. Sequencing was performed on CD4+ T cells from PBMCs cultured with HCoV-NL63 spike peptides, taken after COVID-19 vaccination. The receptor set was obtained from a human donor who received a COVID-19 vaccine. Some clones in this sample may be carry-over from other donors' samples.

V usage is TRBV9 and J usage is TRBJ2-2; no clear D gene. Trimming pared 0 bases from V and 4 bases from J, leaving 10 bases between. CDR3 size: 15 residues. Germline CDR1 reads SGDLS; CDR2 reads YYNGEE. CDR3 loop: CASSVGSDFTGELFF. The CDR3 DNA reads TGTGCCAGCAGCGTAGGGTCGGATTTCACCGGGGAGCTGTTTTTT.

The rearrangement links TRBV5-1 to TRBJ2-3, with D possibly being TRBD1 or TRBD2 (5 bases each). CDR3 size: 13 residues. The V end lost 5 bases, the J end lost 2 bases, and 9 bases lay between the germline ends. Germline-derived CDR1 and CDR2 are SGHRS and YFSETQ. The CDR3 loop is CASSGGYTDTQYF. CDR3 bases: TGCGCCAGCAGTGGGGGTTACACAGATACGCAGTATTTT.

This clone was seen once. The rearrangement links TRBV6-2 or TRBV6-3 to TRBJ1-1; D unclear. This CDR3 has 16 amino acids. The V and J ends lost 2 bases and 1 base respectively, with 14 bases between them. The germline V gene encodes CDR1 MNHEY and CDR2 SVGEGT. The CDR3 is CASSYIPKTQNTEAFF. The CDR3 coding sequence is TGTGCCAGCAGTTACATCCCGAAGACACAGAACACTGAAGCTTTCTTT.

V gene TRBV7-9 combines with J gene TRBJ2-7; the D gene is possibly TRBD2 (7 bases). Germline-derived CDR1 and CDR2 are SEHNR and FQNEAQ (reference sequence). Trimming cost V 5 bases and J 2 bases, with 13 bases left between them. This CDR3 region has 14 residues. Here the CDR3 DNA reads TGTGCCAGCAGCAGGGAGGGGGGGACCTACGAGCAGTACGTC. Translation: CASSREGGTYEQYV.

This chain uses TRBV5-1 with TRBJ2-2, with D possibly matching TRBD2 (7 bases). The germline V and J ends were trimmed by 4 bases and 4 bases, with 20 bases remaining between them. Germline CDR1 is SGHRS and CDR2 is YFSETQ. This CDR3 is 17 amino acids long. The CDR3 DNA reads TGCGCCAGCAGCCCCGGAGGGGGGGCTGTCGGCACCGGGGAGCTGTTTTTT. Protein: CASSPGGGAVGTGELFF.

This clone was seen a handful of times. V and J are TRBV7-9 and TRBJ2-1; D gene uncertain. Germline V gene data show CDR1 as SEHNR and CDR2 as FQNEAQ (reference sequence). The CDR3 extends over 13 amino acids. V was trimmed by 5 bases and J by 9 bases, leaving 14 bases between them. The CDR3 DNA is TGTGCCAGCAGCCCGCAAGCCTGGGGTGAGCAGTTCTTC. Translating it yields CASSPQAWGEQFF.

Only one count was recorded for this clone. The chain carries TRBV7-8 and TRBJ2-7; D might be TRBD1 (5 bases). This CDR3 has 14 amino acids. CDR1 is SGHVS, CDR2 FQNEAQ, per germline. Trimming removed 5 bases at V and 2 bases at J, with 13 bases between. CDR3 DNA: TGTGCCAGCAGCCCCAGGGCCCGTCCCTACGAGCAGTACGTC. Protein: CASSPRARPYEQYV.

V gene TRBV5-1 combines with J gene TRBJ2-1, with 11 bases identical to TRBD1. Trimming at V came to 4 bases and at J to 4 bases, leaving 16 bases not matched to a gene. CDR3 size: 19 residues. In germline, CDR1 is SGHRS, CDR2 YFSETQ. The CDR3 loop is CASSRIRIERDRGYNEQFF. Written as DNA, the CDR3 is TGCGCCAGCAGCCGAATCAGAATCGAGCGGGACAGGGGGTACAATGAGCAGTTCTTC.

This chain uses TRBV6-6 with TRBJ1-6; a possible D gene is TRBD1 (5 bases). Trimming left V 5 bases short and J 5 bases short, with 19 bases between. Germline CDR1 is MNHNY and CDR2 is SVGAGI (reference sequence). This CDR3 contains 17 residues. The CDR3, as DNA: TGTGCCAGCAGTCCTCGCAAGACAGAAACTAATAATTCACCCCTCCACTTT. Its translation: CASSPRKTETNNSPLHF.

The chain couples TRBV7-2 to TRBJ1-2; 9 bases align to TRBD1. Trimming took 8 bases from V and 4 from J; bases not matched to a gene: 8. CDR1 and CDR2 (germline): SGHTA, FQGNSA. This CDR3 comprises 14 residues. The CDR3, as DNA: TGTGCCAGCTTTCCGGGACAGGGTAGCTATGGCTACACCTTC. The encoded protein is CASFPGQGSYGYTF.

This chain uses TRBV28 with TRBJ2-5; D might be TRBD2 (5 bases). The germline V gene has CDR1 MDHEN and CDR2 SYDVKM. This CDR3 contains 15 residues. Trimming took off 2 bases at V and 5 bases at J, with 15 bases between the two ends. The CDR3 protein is CASSLGLQLVETQYF. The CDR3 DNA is TGTGCCAGCAGTTTAGGACTGCAACTTGTGGAGACCCAGTACTTC. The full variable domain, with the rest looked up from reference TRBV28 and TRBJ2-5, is DVKVTQSSRYLVKRTGEKVFLECVQDMDHENMFWYRQDPGLGLRLIYFSYDVKMKEKGDIPEGYSVSREKKERFSLILESASTNQTSMYLCASSLGLQLVETQYFGPGTRLLVL.

CDR3 in amino acids: CASRAGTSGPNEQFF. The CDR3 DNA reads as TGTGCCAGCAGGGCCGGGACTAGCGGGCCTAATGAGCAGTTCTTC. The rearrangement links TRBV7-3 to TRBJ2-1, with 12 bases matching TRBD2. This CDR3 region has 15 residues. The germline V gene encodes CDR1 SGHTA and CDR2 FQGTGA. Trimming at V came to 6 bases and at J to 7 bases, leaving 7 bases not matched to a gene.

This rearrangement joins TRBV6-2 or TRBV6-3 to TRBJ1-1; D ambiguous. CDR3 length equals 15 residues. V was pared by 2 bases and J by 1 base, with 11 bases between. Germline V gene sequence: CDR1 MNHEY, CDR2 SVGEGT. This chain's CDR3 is CASSYRVIGNTEAFF. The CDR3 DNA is TGTGCCAGCAGTTACCGAGTAATTGGGAACACTGAAGCTTTCTTT.

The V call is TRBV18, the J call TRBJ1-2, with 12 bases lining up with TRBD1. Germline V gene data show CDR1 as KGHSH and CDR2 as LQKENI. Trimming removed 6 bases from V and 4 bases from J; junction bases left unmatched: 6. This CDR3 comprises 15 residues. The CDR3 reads CASSSGTGGIYGYTF. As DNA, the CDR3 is TGTGCCAGCTCGTCCGGGACAGGGGGCATCTATGGCTACACCTTC.

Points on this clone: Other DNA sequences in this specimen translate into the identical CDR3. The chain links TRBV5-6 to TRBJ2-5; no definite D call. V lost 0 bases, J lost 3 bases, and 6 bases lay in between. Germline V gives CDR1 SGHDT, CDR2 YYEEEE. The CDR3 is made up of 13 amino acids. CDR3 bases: TGTGCCAGCAGCTTGGAGCTAAAAGAGACCCAGTACTTC. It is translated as CASSLELKETQYF.

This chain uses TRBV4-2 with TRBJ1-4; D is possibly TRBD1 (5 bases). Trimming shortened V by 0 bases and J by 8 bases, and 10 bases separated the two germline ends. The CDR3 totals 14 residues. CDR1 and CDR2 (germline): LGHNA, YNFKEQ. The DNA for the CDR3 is TGTGCCAGCAGCCAAGAAAGCCCAGGGGAAAAACTGTTTTTT. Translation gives CASSQESPGEKLFF.

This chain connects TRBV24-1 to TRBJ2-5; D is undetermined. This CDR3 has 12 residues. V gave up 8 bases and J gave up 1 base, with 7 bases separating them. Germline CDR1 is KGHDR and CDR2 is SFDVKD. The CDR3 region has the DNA TGTGCCACCAATCCACCCCAAGAGACCCAGTACTTC. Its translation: CATNPPQETQYF.

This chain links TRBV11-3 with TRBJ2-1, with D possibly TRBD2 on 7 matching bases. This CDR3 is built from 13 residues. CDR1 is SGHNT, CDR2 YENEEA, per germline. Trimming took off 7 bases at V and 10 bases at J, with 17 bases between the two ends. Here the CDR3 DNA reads TGTGCCAGCATGCGTACCGGGGGGCGCGAGCAGTTCTTC. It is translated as CASMRTGGREQFF.

CDR3 in amino acids: CASSQTPTRTDTQYF. The CDR3 nucleotides read TGTGCCAGCAGCCAAACACCTACTCGCACAGATACGCAGTATTTT. The chain recombines TRBV3-1 (or the pseudogene TRBV3-2) with TRBJ2-3; the D is unclear. CDR3 size: 15 residues. Per germline, CDR1 LGHDT and CDR2 YNNKEL (reference sequence). V shed 2 bases and J shed 1 base, with 10 bases lying between them.